A single sample gave rise to the 10 T cell receptor beta chains below, sequenced in a study. TCRdb called the 5' RACE reads again in MiXCR, with one record for every CDR3 protein. The sample consists of about 64,000 distinct CDR3 sequences, 20% to 25% of them appearing once. The sample consisted of memory CD4+ T cells sorted from a lymph node. Subset reported: memory CD4+ T cells, CD4+CD45RO+CD25-. Every receptor here comes from a female donor with breast cancer.

This clonotype rates as medium-sized. The chain joins TRBV20-1 to TRBJ1-3, with D perhaps matching TRBD1 (5 bases). Germline-derived CDR1 and CDR2 are DFQATT and SNEGSKA (reference sequence). This CDR3 comprises 15 residues. V lost 7 bases to trimming and J lost 0 bases, with 16 bases between them. CDR3 nucleotide sequence: TGCAGTGTCGGTGGGGGGGTCCTCTCTGGAAACACCATATATTTT. This encodes CSVGGGVLSGNTIYF.

This clonotype was observed a few times. The chain is built from TRBV9 and TRBJ2-7; 16 nucleotides line up with TRBD2. J lost 0 bases, V lost 3 bases, and 6 bases had no gene match. Germline CDR1 and CDR2: SGDLS and YYNGEE. The CDR3 runs to 18 residues. CDR3: CASSAGLAGGGSSYEQYF. CDR3 DNA sequence: TGTGCCAGCAGCGCGGGACTAGCGGGAGGGGGAAGCTCCTACGAGCAGTACTTC.

This clonotype was observed at least ten times. V is TRBV5-1 and J is TRBJ1-5, with D uncertain. The CDR3 has 15 amino acids. Trimming cost V 5 bases and J 0 bases, with 12 bases left between them. From germline, CDR1 is SGHRS and CDR2 YFSETQ. The chain's CDR3 is CASSYDNYSNQPQHF. The CDR3, as DNA: TGCGCCAGCAGTTATGATAACTATAGCAATCAGCCCCAGCATTTT.

Comments on this clonotype: In this CDR3 the conserved last residue, phenylalanine or tryptophan, is missing, so a read error is likely. The rearrangement joins TRBV9 to TRBJ2-3; 8 bases align to TRBD1. This CDR3 contains 15 residues. Germline V gene lookup returns CDR1 SGDLS and CDR2 YYNGEE. The CDR3 DNA reads as TGTTCCAGCAGCGTAGTGGGACAGGGCACAGATACGCAGTATCTT. This codes for CSSSVVGQGTDTQYL.

The gene calls are TRBV6-2 or TRBV6-3 and TRBJ1-1; D possibly corresponds to TRBD1 (6 bases). This CDR3 is built from 11 residues. CDR1 MNHEY and CDR2 SVGEGT come from the germline V gene. V gave up 5 bases and J gave up 5 bases, with 6 bases separating them. The CDR3 DNA is TGTGCCAGCAGTAGGGGGACTGAAGCTTTCTTT. As protein: CASSRGTEAFF.

This sequence joins TRBV7-2 and TRBJ2-5; D is perhaps TRBD2 (5 bases). The germline gives CDR1 SGHTA, CDR2 FQGNSA. Trimming took 3 bases from V and 5 from J, leaving 7 bases between them. This CDR3 has 12 amino acids. This CDR3 is CASSFRGETQYF. CDR3 coding DNA: TGTGCCAGCAGCTTTAGAGGGGAGACCCAGTACTTC.

The chain has TRBV7-2 and TRBJ2-6; possibly TRBD1 or TRBD2 for D (5 bases each). CDR3 length: 18 residues. Germline assignment: CDR1 SGHTA and CDR2 FQGNSA. The V end was cut by 1 base, the J end by 0 bases, with 13 bases between. The CDR3 here is CASSLDRVGGSGANVLTF. CDR3 bases: TGTGCCAGCAGCTTAGATCGAGTTGGGGGCTCTGGGGCCAACGTCCTGACTTTC.

Regarding this clonotype: Since a much larger clone is just one base distant, this may be a read error. The chain employs TRBV6-1 and TRBJ1-1; D ambiguous. Trimming stripped 2 bases from V and 10 bases from J, with 8 bases between. CDR1 and CDR2 (germline): MNHNS, SASEGT. The CDR3 has 11 residues. The CDR3 sequence is CASSESSGAFF. Written as DNA, the CDR3 is TGTGCCAGCAGTGAATCCTCTGGAGCTTTCTTT.

Many counts were recorded for this clonotype. J is TRBJ2-7 and V is TRBV25-1, with TRBD2 matching over 7 bases. The CDR3 sequence is 14 residues long. V was clipped by 8 bases and J by 1 base; unmatched bases: 8. CDR1 and CDR2 from the germline V gene are MGHDK and SYGVNS. The CDR3 region has the DNA TGTGCCAGCTCCCCCCCGGGGGGTTCCTACGAGCAGTACTTC. This sequence encodes CASSPPGGSYEQYF.

The rearrangement joins TRBV9 to TRBJ1-2; TRBD1 might be the D (6 bases). In germline, CDR1 is SGDLS, CDR2 YYNGEE. Trimming took 3 bases from V and 3 from J, leaving 12 bases between them. The CDR3 loop spans 14 amino acids. The CDR3 loop reads CASSEDGTYYGYTF. DNA of the CDR3: TGTGCCAGCAGCGAGGACGGGACATACTATGGCTACACCTTC.